This T cell receptor (beta chain) was captured by sequencing in a study of CD8+ T cells in alopecia areata (dated 2018 in TCRdb). Concerning the study at large: Treated patients were enrolled in an open-label pilot trial of oral tofacitinib at 5 to 10 mg twice daily for moderate-to-severe alopecia areata. Tofacitinib was given for 6 to 18 months, followed by 6 months of follow-up off drug to assess delayed response and recurrence. For the treated patients, the SALT score, which quantifies what percentage of scalp surface area is affected, served as the measure of disease severity. The study used high-throughput TCRbeta sequencing to examine T cell clonal expansion in alopecia areata, in both the C3H/HeJ mouse model and human patients. On the human side, TCRbeta sequencing was run on scalp tissue and on sorted CD4+ and CD8+ peripheral blood T cells from healthy controls and from alopecia areata patients with either patchy or totalis/universalis disease. Tofacitinib-treated patients had biopsies at baseline and at 4 and 24 weeks of treatment, with a later scalp biopsy in several patients. Clonality in the scalp was compared among normal scalp (n=4), patchy alopecia areata scalp (n=8), and alopecia totalis/universalis scalp (n=8). The RNA source kit depended on sample type: the PAXgene miRNA kit for fixed scalp, the miRNeasy kit for PBMCs, and the RNeasy kit for mouse skin. TCRbeta CDR3 regions were amplified by immunoSEQ multiplex PCR using 35 Vbeta forward and 13 Jbeta reverse primers. Beyond this particular receptor, the publication reports: Because the treated cohort was small and had only one nonresponder, larger studies are needed to examine links between baseline CD8+ expansion and response. TCR sequences shared between patients were less clear than in mice, possibly partly because of HLA diversity in the patient population. Lesional scalp, especially in alopecia totalis/universalis, showed higher clonality and more expanded CD8+ clones than normal scalp, suggesting antigenic drive. With tofacitinib, both scalp clonality and the number of expanded CD8+ clones among the top 100 scalp clones went down significantly. Many expanded lesional clones persisted in scalp and blood during tofacitinib treatment, which may partly explain relapse after stopping treatment. Unlike mouse skin, which is dominated by gammadelta T cells, normal human skin has resident alphabeta T cells that are also sequenced, and this complicates analysis of the scalp TCR repertoire.

According to the study, the label for this sample's time point signals: around 26 weeks on oral tofacitinib. Interpreted using the paper, the treatment or condition label stands for: oral pan-JAK inhibitor, 5-10 mg twice daily. From alopecia areata patients, peripheral blood was collected along with lesional scalp punch biopsies. After PBMCs were isolated by density centrifugation and stained for CD3, CD4 and CD8, a FACSAria was used to sort CD4+ and CD8+ T cells. Reading from cysteine to phenylalanine, the CDR3 counts 16 amino acids. The kept DNA is CDR3 alone, 48 bases in frame from the first base. CDR1 and CDR2 (SGHRS, YFSETQ) derive from the germline V gene. V is cut back by 6 bases and J by 0 bases, with 6 bases in the junction unmatched. Notes on this clone: The antigen it binds to is not known. Per-base quality was not reported, and no clone a single base away is much larger than it.

The receptor library was made with the immunoSEQ multiplex PCR assay. RNA was extracted from all samples and reverse transcribed into cDNA, which served as template for TCR sequencing. SuperScript III was used to make first-strand cDNA, primed with a 2:1 mix of oligo-dT and random hexamers. A synthetic immune receptor repertoire was used to assess amplification bias, and residual bias was removed computationally. In the original analysis: Raw reads were preprocessed to remove errors, and CDR3 was defined by IMGT conventions from the conserved cysteine to phenylalanine. Clonality was computed by normalizing Shannon entropy by log2 of the number of productive unique TCRs and subtracting the result from 1. Whether each scalp clone was CD4 or CD8 was inferred by checking scalp TCRbeta sequences against the CD4 and CD8 repertoires from sorted blood. What TCRdb holds here is the immuneACCESS table cut down to in-frame rearrangements. Part of the clones is not present; checked against another copy, under half of the missing clones reflect an unresolved V gene, and the others are unexplained. V, J and clone size reflect that table, while D and trimming were determined from the DNA. In this sample the table shows about 200,000 clones, roughly 60% of which occur a single time. 5.5% of the sample is in the top ten clones.

The material was CD4+ T cells sorted from blood, obtained at week 24, from a patient treated with tofacitinib. The V and J genes are TRBV5-1 and TRBJ2-3; a stretch of 11 junction bases matches TRBD2. This clonotype was sampled from a human donor with alopecia areata. CDR3 reads: CASTTSGGSSTDTQYF. The DNA sequence is TGCGCCAGCACTACTAGCGGGGGATCTAGCACAGATACGCAGTATTTT.